The following is a T cell receptor (beta chain) sequence with its context. This clonotype was observed at least ten times. Its antigen specificity is not known. One base away there is no much larger clone; base qualities are not given. This specimen belongs to a study of response to subunit inactivated influenza vaccine (dated by TCRdb to the late 2010s). Describing the broader study: To follow how T cells responded to a trivalent subunit inactivated influenza vaccine, the researchers relied on deep quantitative profiling of the T cell receptor repertoire. What the authors observed across the whole study: It was suggested by the authors that each seasonal influenza vaccination may recruit only a limited number of new T cells.

Library prep was done by RT-PCR. Sequencing was carried out with an Illumina HiSeq 2500. The raw public reads went through TCRdb reprocessing: fastp at Q25, MiXCR clone calling, in-frame beta chains kept. Rows merge per CDR3 protein into single entries with the most common DNA and genes. Counted in this sample were hundreds of thousands of distinct CDR3 sequences; roughly 10% of them appeared once. Clones ranked in the top ten supply 9.5% to 12% of the sample. CDR1 SQVTM and CDR2 ANQGSEA are derived from the germline V gene. The CDR3 goes from the cysteine to the phenylalanine over 13 residues. This entry keeps only the CDR3 DNA: 39 bases, framed from base 1. A distance of 11 bases separates the germline ends of V and J, which lose 3 bases and 5 bases respectively. This sample was shared with a second study, whose subject was T cells expressing NK-cell markers. Drawing on the second study: The TCR beta cDNA libraries were made using 5'RACE template switching, a step that added both a universal primer site and unique molecular identifiers. In sorted CD3+CD56+NKG2C+, CD3+CD56+NKG2C- and CD3+CD56-NKG2C+ T-cell subsets from eight or nine donors, TCR beta-chain repertoires were profiled. Seven of the eight sequenced donors were HCMV-seropositive and one was HCMV-seronegative. To restrict sorting to alphabetaTCR-expressing T cells, an anti-gammadeltaTCR antibody was added in several experiments. In roughly 6 donors, the dominant CD3+CD56+NKG2C+ clonotypes were among the top 10 CD8+ clonotypes and accounted for about 1.0-7.5% of CD8+ T cells. Those dominant clonotypes were again the most abundant among CD3+CD56-NKG2C+ cells in a few donors, at roughly 25-60.1%. Whether the expanded NKG2C-expressing T cell clones were specific for HCMV antigens was left unclear. All eight donors whose samples were sequenced were randomly selected healthy volunteers, three of them men and five women. HCMV serostatus was determined by detecting HCMV-specific IgG in serum with a commercial ELISA kit. Peripheral blood mononuclear cells were isolated from blood by Ficoll density gradient centrifugation. For over five donors, bulk peripheral blood T-cell repertoires were additionally sequenced from unsorted PBMC. Synthesis of cDNA was primed from the TCR beta constant segment and was followed by two consecutive PCR amplification steps. Sequencing of the libraries produced 2 x 150 bp reads on Illumina HiSeq 2000/2500, MiSeq or NextSeq. MIGEC was used to demultiplex reads and group reads by UMI, and MiTCR was used to assemble and quantify clonotypes. To exclude erroneous sequences, any TCR cDNA sequence not supported by at least two reads was discarded. Downstream repertoire analysis used the tcR package, and clonotypes were matched across fractions by CDR3 nucleotide sequence plus V segment. Antigen specificity was annotated against VDJdb with VDJmatch, allowing one amino acid substitution in CDR3.

The clonotype comes from a middle-aged man who received an inactivated influenza vaccine. Donor details come from another sample of the same person, matched by shared clones. The input for sequencing was PBMCs from blood, taken on the day of vaccination. The chain is assembled from TRBV29-1 and TRBJ2-4; there is no confident call for the D gene. Read as DNA, the sequence is TGCAGCGTTGAGACGGACGGCGAAAACATTCAGTACTTC. It encodes CSVETDGENIQYF.